Below, 21 T cell receptor beta chains from the same sample are listed, as sequenced in a study of cytomegalovirus exposure and HLA in healthy donors. A multiplex PCR was run with 60 Vbeta primers and 13 Jbeta primers. The repertoire was sequenced with immunoSEQ multiplex PCR; TCRdb's copy has only in-frame clones and lacks some. The sample lists fewer than 250,000 clones, 81% seen once, with around 2% in the top ten. Sequencing input: PBMCs. The receptors stem from a man aged 18-30 years in good health and CMV-seronegative.

Concerning this clone itself: At one end, the junction sequence differs from germline, possibly due to a read error. This sequence joins TRBV7-9 and TRBJ2-3; 9 bases match TRBD1. This CDR3 comprises 18 residues. Germline V gene sequence: CDR1 SEHNR, CDR2 FQNEAQ (reference sequence). The CDR3: CSSSSPWDRDSSTDTQYF. The CDR3 bases are TGTTCCAGCAGCTCCCCGTGGGACAGGGATTCTAGCACAGATACGCAGTATTTT.

The gene calls are TRBV19 and TRBJ2-3, with D perhaps TRBD2 (7 bases). This CDR3 has 16 amino acids. Trimming pared 11 bases from V and 3 bases from J, leaving 24 bases between. Germline CDR1 LNHDA, CDR2 SQIVND (reference sequence). The CDR3 is CAAAVGGDLSTDTQYF. CDR3 nucleotides: TGTGCCGCCGCGGTAGGGGGGGACCTTTCTACAGATACGCAGTATTTT.

V and J are TRBV6-6 and TRBJ2-3, with 7 bases that match TRBD2. Germline trimming cut 5 bases from V and 4 bases from J; bases unmatched to any gene: 6. This CDR3 has 14 amino acids. Germline V lookup: CDR1 MNHNY, CDR2 SVGAGI (reference sequence). The CDR3 sequence is CASSRTGGADTQYF. The CDR3 region has the DNA TGTGCCAGCAGTCGCACGGGGGGTGCAGATACGCAGTATTTT.

The chain employs TRBV21-1 and TRBJ2-7; TRBD2, the table's D call, was not compared with the DNA. TRBV21-1 has pseudogene status. The CDR3 loop spans 15 amino acids. The CDR3 DNA follows: TGTGCCAGTCTTCCTAGCGGGGGGTATTCCTACGAGCAGTACTTC. Residues: CASLPSGGYSYEQYF.

This chain connects TRBV27 to TRBJ2-2, with a tentative D call TRBD1 (6 bases). The CDR3 covers 14 residues. Germline lookup yields CDR1 MNHEY and CDR2 SMNVEV (reference sequence). V was clipped by 5 bases and J by 7 bases, with 14 bases between them. CDR3 region: CASSKAGAGGELFF. CDR3 DNA: TGTGCCAGCAGTAAGGCAGGGGCCGGCGGGGAGCTGTTTTTT.

This clone occurred once. The chain carries TRBV2 and TRBJ2-2; a possible D gene is TRBD1 (5 bases). Germline CDR1 SNHLY, CDR2 FYNNEI. This CDR3 spans 13 amino acids. Trimming removed 7 bases at V and 7 bases at J, with 13 bases between. The CDR3 here is CASNDQGFGELFF. The CDR3 region has the DNA TGTGCCAGCAACGATCAGGGTTTCGGGGAGCTGTTTTTT.

CDR3 in amino acids: CASSFSGNLLRTYEQYF. The CDR3 DNA is TGTGCCAGCAGCTTTTCCGGGAATCTACTAAGAACCTACGAGCAGTACTTC. The rearrangement uses TRBV5-5 and TRBJ2-7; a possible D gene is TRBD2 (5 bases). This CDR3 comprises 17 residues. V lost 2 bases and J 2 bases, leaving 20 bases between the germline ends. Per germline, CDR1 SGHKS and CDR2 YYEKEE (reference sequence).

The chain joins TRBV28 to TRBJ2-7; a possible D gene is TRBD1 (6 bases). From germline, CDR1 is MDHEN and CDR2 SYDVKM. This CDR3 has 14 residues. Trimming left V 6 bases short and J 3 bases short, with 15 bases between. CDR3 in DNA: TGTGCCAGCAGGGGGGCGGGTGGACTCTACGAGCAGTACTTC. Translated: CASRGAGGLYEQYF.

In its sample, this clone was seen a few times. V and J are TRBV15 and TRBJ2-5, with D possibly being TRBD2 (6 bases). The CDR3 extends over 15 amino acids. Trimming cost V 3 bases and J 5 bases, with 16 bases left between them. CDR1 is LNHNV and CDR2 is YYDKDF in the germline V gene (reference sequence). This chain's CDR3 is CATSSGTALGETQYF. DNA of the CDR3: TGTGCCACCAGCAGTGGGACTGCTCTGGGTGAGACCCAGTACTTC.

The gene calls are TRBV10-3 and TRBJ2-2; TRBD2 matches 7 bases. CDR1 is ENHRY and CDR2 is SYGVKD in the germline V gene. The CDR3 loop spans 17 amino acids. The V and J ends lost 4 bases and 0 bases, in that order; junction bases with no gene match: 8. The CDR3 DNA reads TGTGCCATCAGTGGCGGGGAGGGTGTGGCGAACACCGGGGAGCTGTTTTTT. Translating it yields CAISGGEGVANTGELFF.

This clone showed up just once. The sample holds other DNA sequences that translate to the same CDR3. The V call is TRBV5-1, the J call TRBJ2-1; D perhaps matches TRBD2 (5 bases). This CDR3 comprises 16 residues. Trimming cost V 0 bases and J 2 bases, with 12 bases left between them. Germline CDR1 and CDR2: SGHRS and YFSETQ. The CDR3 here is CASSLGPSGTYNEQFF. The CDR3 DNA follows: TGCGCCAGCAGCTTGGGGCCCAGCGGAACCTACAATGAGCAGTTCTTC.

This chain joins TRBV5-1 and TRBJ1-1; TRBD1 matches 7 bases. Per germline, CDR1 SGHRS and CDR2 YFSETQ. There are 11 residues in the CDR3. Trimming took 5 bases from V and 10 from J; bases not matched to a gene: 5. The CDR3 loop is CASRGPGGAFF. For the CDR3, the DNA is TGCGCCAGCAGAGGCCCAGGGGGAGCTTTCTTT.

The genes are TRBV10-3 and TRBJ1-1, with TRBD1 as a possible D gene (5 bases). The CDR3 contains 13 residues. V lost 4 bases and J 1 base, leaving 7 bases between the germline ends. Germline values: CDR1 ENHRY, CDR2 SYGVKD. CDR3 region: CAISVQGNTEAFF. As DNA, the CDR3 is TGTGCCATCAGTGTCCAGGGGAACACTGAAGCTTTCTTT.

The sample holds one count of this clone. The J gene is TRBJ1-2, the V gene TRBV19; 10 bases match TRBD1. The CDR3 is 14 residues long. The J segment lost 0 bases and the V segment lost 6 bases, leaving 1 base of the junction unmatched. Germline V gives CDR1 LNHDA, CDR2 SQIVND (reference sequence). The CDR3 DNA sequence: TGTGCCAGTAGGACAGGGGGCTCTAACTATGGCTACACCTTC. Translated, it gives CASRTGGSNYGYTF.

This clone was detected a few times. CDR3 amino acids: CASSQGRERGSTDTQYF. The CDR3 DNA sequence: TGCGCCAGCAGCCAGGGTCGGGAGCGGGGTAGCACAGATACGCAGTATTTT. The chain combines TRBV4-3 with TRBJ2-3; 7 bases map to TRBD2. V trimming: 3 bases; J trimming: 0 bases; junction bases outside the gene matches: 9. From germline, CDR1 is LGHNA and CDR2 YSLEER. The CDR3 loop spans 17 amino acids.

J is TRBJ2-3 and V is TRBV9, with 7 bases aligning to TRBD2. Germline loops: CDR1 SGDLS, CDR2 YYNGEE. The CDR3 spans 15 residues. V gave up 4 bases and J gave up 0 bases; unmatched junction bases: 5. The CDR3, as DNA: TGTGCCAGCAGCACCGCGGGAGTGAGCACAGATACGCAGTATTTT. Amino acid sequence: CASSTAGVSTDTQYF.

The gene calls are TRBV30 and TRBJ2-2; D possibly corresponds to TRBD1 (5 bases). The CDR3 is 15 amino acids. CDR1 and CDR2 from the germline V gene are GTSNPN and SVGIG (reference sequence). The germline V and J ends were trimmed by 3 bases and 1 base, with 12 bases remaining between them. CDR3 loop: CAWSESGLNTGELFF. The DNA for the CDR3 is TGTGCCTGGAGCGAATCAGGGTTGAACACCGGGGAGCTGTTTTTT.

The rearrangement joins TRBV5-4 to TRBJ2-2, with a weak D call TRBD2 (5 bases). Trimming cost V 0 bases and J 4 bases, with 10 bases left between them. The CDR3 loop spans 15 amino acids. Germline V gives CDR1 SGHNT, CDR2 YYREEE (reference sequence). CDR3 protein: CASSLGGIATGELFF. The CDR3 DNA reads TGTGCCAGCAGCTTGGGAGGGATCGCCACCGGGGAGCTGTTTTTT.

The V call is TRBV18, the J call TRBJ1-2; D is uncertain. The CDR3 consists of 16 residues. The ends were cut back, 4 bases at V and 5 bases at J, with 20 bases in the middle. CDR1 KGHSH and CDR2 LQKENI come from the germline V gene. The CDR3 region is CASSLSGMGRAYGYTF. Here the CDR3 DNA reads TGTGCCAGCTCACTCTCCGGAATGGGCAGAGCATATGGCTACACCTTC. The full variable domain, its missing parts supplied by reference TRBV18 and TRBJ1-2, is NAGVMQNPRHLVRRRGQEARLRCSPMKGHSHVYWYRQLPEEGLKFMVYLQKENIIDESGMPKERFSAEFPKEGPSILRIQQVVRGDSAAYFCASSLSGMGRAYGYTFGSGTRLTVV.

V gene TRBV7-8 combines with J gene TRBJ1-6; D gene uncertain. The CDR3 is made up of 13 amino acids. Trimming pared 5 bases from V and 9 bases from J, leaving 11 bases between. CDR1 and CDR2 (germline): SGHVS, FQNEAQ. The CDR3 spells CASSQAPFSPLHF. CDR3 in DNA: TGTGCCAGCAGCCAAGCTCCCTTTTCACCCCTCCACTTT.

The V and J genes are TRBV5-1 and TRBJ1-2; 10 nucleotides agree with TRBD1. The CDR3 consists of 14 residues. CDR1 is SGHRS and CDR2 is YFSETQ in the germline V gene. J gave up 13 bases and V 0 bases, and 9 bases lay outside the gene matches. CDR3 sequence (DNA): TGCGCCAGCAGCTTGGGACAGGGGGCTCAGGGGTGCACCTTC. It translates to CASSLGQGAQGCTF.